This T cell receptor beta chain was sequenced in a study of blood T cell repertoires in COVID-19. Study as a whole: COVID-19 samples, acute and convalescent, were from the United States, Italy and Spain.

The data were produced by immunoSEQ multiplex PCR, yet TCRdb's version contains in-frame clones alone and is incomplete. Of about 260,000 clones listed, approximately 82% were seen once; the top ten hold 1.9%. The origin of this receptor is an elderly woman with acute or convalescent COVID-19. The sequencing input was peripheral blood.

The CDR3 here is CASSLYGTATNEKLFF. The DNA of the CDR3 is TGTGCCAGCAGCTTATATGGGACAGCAACTAATGAAAAACTGTTTTTT. This rearrangement joins TRBV7-2 to TRBJ1-4, with 7 bases lining up with TRBD1. Per the germline V gene, CDR1 is SGHTA and CDR2 is FQGNSA. With 2 bases clipped from V and 0 bases from J, the junction kept 3 bases outside the gene matches. There are 16 residues in the CDR3.